This T cell receptor beta chain came from a study of T cells expressing NK-cell markers (dated by TCRdb to the early 2020s). In terms of the full investigation: In sorted CD3+CD56+NKG2C+, CD3+CD56+NKG2C- and CD3+CD56-NKG2C+ T-cell subsets from several donors, TCR beta-chain repertoires were profiled. Among the eight sequenced donors, seven were HCMV-seropositive and one was HCMV-seronegative. Randomly selected healthy volunteers, three men and five women, were used as the eight sequenced donors. The libraries were sequenced on Illumina HiSeq 2000/2500, MiSeq or NextSeq, producing 2 x 150 bp reads. Paper-wide results and their limitations: Whether the expanded NKG2C-expressing T cell clones were specific for HCMV antigens remained unclear. In six donors, the dominant CD3+CD56+NKG2C+ clonotypes ranked among the top 10 CD8+ clonotypes, making up about 1.0-8% of CD8+ T cells. Those dominant clonotypes were again the most abundant among CD3+CD56-NKG2C+ cells in a few donors, at roughly 25-60.1%.

The cysteine opens and the phenylalanine closes a CDR3 of 16 amino acids. A DNA sequence was not provided. The germline V gene encodes CDR1 SGHDT and CDR2 YYEEEE. HCMV serostatus was determined by detecting HCMV-specific IgG in serum with a commercial ELISA kit. Ficoll density gradient centrifugation was used to isolate peripheral blood mononuclear cells from blood. Sequencing relied on an Illumina HiSeq 2000. TCR beta cDNA libraries were prepared using 5'RACE template switching, which introduced a universal primer site and unique molecular identifiers. Priming for cDNA synthesis came from the TCR beta constant segment, and two successive PCR amplification steps followed. The original methods were these. MIGEC was used to demultiplex reads and group reads by UMI, and MiTCR was used to assemble and quantify clonotypes. To remove erroneous sequences, TCR cDNA sequences were retained only when supported by two or more reads. Downstream repertoire analysis used the tcR package, and clonotypes were matched across fractions by CDR3 nucleotide sequence plus V segment. VDJmatch was used to annotate antigen specificity against VDJdb, with one amino acid substitution allowed in CDR3. The reads were reprocessed in TCRdb, with one entry per CDR3 protein sequence and no accompanying DNA. TCRdb's processing, not the authors' own work, is the source of the V and J calls. This sample's listing comprises some 340,000 distinct CDR3 sequences. Roughly 5.2% of the sample is in the top ten clones.

Worth noting for this clonotype: Its antigen is unknown.

This receptor was obtained from a man aged 18-70 years in good health. The V and J genes are TRBV5-6 and TRBJ1-2; the D gene TCRdb calls, TRBD1, cannot be checked with no DNA. The sample was blood T cells: a sorted CD56 or NKG2C T cell subset, CD4+ or CD8+ T cells, or bulk PBMC T cells (not recorded which). The CDR3 region: CASSFGQGVDVYGYTF.